This TCR beta chain was identified during a study of CD4 T cells in relation to SARS-CoV-2 and coronaviruses. Study-level points and caveats: No crossreactivity against non-spike viral proteins was tested here. Compared with monoreactive clones, crossreactive clones showed significantly weaker SARS-CoV-2 expansion.

From germline, CDR1 is SGHTA and CDR2 FQGNSA. This CDR3 comprises 11 residues. Trimming pared 5 bases from V and 6 bases from J, leaving 8 bases between. A note on this clone: The antigen is not known.

Before the COVID-19 pandemic, during about 2010-2018, CD4+ T cells were taken from unexposed donors. Naive and memory CD4+ T cells came from enriched cryopreserved PBMCs. Assay used: immunoSEQ multiplex PCR; TCRdb lists only in-frame clones, some missing. The sample lists roughly 57,000 clones; more than 80% were seen once. The chain is built from TRBV7-2 and TRBJ2-7, with unresolved D. The sequence came from a human donor in good health. The source material was memory CD4+ T cells from PBMCs. CDR3 protein: CASSAYLEQYF. The CDR3 coding sequence is TGTGCCAGCAGCGCTTATCTCGAGCAGTACTTC.